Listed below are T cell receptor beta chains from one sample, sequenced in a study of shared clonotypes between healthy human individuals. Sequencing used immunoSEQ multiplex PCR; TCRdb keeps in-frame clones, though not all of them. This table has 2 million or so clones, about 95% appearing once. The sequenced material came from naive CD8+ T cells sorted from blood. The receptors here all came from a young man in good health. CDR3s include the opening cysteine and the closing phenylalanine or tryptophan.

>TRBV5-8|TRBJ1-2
CASSFKQGDYGYTF
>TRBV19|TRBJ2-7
CASSPGVGSYEQYF
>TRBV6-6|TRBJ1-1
CASSPRQGWTWAEAFF
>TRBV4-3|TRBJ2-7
CASSLSLLWNAYEQYF
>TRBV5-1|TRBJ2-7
CASSLSGTSDSQYF
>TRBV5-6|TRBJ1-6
CASSSGQGNSPLHF
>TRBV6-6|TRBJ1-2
CASSYSGSPEFYGYTF
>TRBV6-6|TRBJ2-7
CASSPVSHEQYF
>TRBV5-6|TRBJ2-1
CASSLSQERNEQFF
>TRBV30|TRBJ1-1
CAWTGQANTEAFF
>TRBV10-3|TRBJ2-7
CAISAPGSYEQYF
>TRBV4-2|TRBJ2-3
CASSQVSGAASTDTQYF
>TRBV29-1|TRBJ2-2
CSVGGFEQGFTGELFF
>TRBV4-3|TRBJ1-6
CASSQEERSEGNSPLHF
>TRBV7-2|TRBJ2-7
CASSLTARTPPNEQYF
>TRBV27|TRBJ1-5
CASSYRQSNQPQHF
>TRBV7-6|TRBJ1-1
CASSLRGSTEAFF
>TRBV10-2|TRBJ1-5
CASSDQAEYQPQHF
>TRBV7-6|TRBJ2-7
CASSSTYEQYF
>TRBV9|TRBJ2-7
CASSGTGYEQYF
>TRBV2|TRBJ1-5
CASSSGATTNQPQHF
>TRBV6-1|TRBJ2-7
CASREGVEQYF
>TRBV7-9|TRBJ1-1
CASSLAQGRGTEAFF
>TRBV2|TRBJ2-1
CASSPPKGRSYNEQFF
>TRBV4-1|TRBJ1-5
CASSQVLGRGDQPQHF
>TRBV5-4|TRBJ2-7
CASSSQTSAHEQYF
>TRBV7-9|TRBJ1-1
CASRQRDSLNTEAFF
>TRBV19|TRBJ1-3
CASSPIPPYGNTIYF
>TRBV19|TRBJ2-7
CASSEGPPGELYEQYF
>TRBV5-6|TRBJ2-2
CASSLEGQGRWAGELFF
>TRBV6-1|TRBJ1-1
CASSEGRLTEAFF
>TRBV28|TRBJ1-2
CASSATGGGDGYTF
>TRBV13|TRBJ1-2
CASTPEGSGFGTRYGYTF
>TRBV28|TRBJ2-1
CASSPDSAHYNEQFF
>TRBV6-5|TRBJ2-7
CASSDSREQYF
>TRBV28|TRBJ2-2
CASSFRDRGLGELFF
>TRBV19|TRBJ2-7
CATSSVGGYEQYF
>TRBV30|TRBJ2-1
CAWGWTVSGNEQFF
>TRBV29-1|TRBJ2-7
CSVRQGDSYEQYF
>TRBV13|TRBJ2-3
CASSTTTLVGTDTQYF
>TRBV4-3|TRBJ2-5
CASSQGWRTETQYF
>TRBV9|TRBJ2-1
CASSVGSLDNEQFF
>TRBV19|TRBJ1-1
CASNWGHGNTEAFF
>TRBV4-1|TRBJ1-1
CASSQVRGGNTEAFF
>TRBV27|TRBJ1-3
CASSPSAGEAGNTIYF
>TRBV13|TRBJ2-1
CASSPGTSENEQFF
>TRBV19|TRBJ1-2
CASSPDAYGYTF